These 11 T cell receptor beta chains share one sample of origin, sequenced in a study of cytotoxic CD8 clonotypes in ibrutinib-treated CLL. Sequencing used immunoSEQ multiplex PCR; TCRdb keeps in-frame clones, though not all of them. The data show 90,000 to 95,000 clones, approximately 80% seen once. Sample: PBMCs, taken after 24 months of ibrutinib treatment. The receptor set was obtained from a human donor with chronic lymphocytic leukemia.

The V call is TRBV7-9, the J call TRBJ2-1, with 8 positions matching TRBD2. Germline V gives CDR1 SEHNR, CDR2 FQNEAQ (reference sequence). The CDR3 covers 15 residues. Losses at the gene ends were 3 bases for V and 2 bases for J; bases not matched to a gene: 3. CDR3 coding DNA: TGTGCCAGCAGCTTTAGCGGGGTAACCTACAATGAGCAGTTCTTC. As protein: CASSFSGVTYNEQFF.

The rearrangement joins TRBV11-3 to TRBJ2-5; D gene ambiguous. Germline CDR1 reads SGHNT; CDR2 reads YENEEA. With 4 bases removed from V and 5 bases from J, the gap between germline ends came to 20 bases. This CDR3 has 16 residues. The CDR3 DNA sequence: TGTGCCAGCAGCTCCCGACCGGTGTACTTGGGGGAGACCCAGTACTTC. It codes for CASSSRPVYLGETQYF. Full variable domain (rest looked up from reference TRBV11-3 and TRBJ2-5): EAGVVQSPRYKIIEKKQPVAFWCNPISGHNTLYWYLQNLGQGPELLIRYENEEAVDDSQLPKDRFSAERLKGVDSTLKIQPAELGDSAVYLCASSSRPVYLGETQYFGPGTRLLVL.

V is TRBV19 and J is TRBJ1-6; tentative D call: TRBD1 (5 bases). Germline lookup yields CDR1 LNHDA and CDR2 SQIVND (reference sequence). V was shortened by 4 bases and J by 4 bases, with 14 bases between the two germline ends. The CDR3 extends over 16 amino acids. The CDR3 spells CASSNGGPQYNSPLHF. DNA of the CDR3: TGTGCCAGTAGTAACGGGGGACCTCAATATAATTCACCCCTCCACTTT.

V gene TRBV19 combines with J gene TRBJ1-2, with D possibly being TRBD1 (6 bases). V lost 7 bases, J lost 5 bases, and 14 bases lay in between. The CDR3 covers 13 residues. Germline values: CDR1 LNHDA, CDR2 SQIVND (reference sequence). Written as DNA, the CDR3 is TGTGCCAGTACGCAAACAGGGTCTTATGGCTACACCTTC. Translated, it gives CASTQTGSYGYTF.

This rearrangement joins TRBV29-1 to TRBJ2-7; TRBD2 matches at 12 bases. Germline CDR1 and CDR2: SQVTM and ANQGSEA. With V trimmed by 6 bases and J by 7 bases, 1 base remained unmatched. The CDR3 totals 11 residues. The CDR3 here is CSVGLAGEQYF. CDR3 nucleotides: TGCAGCGTCGGACTAGCGGGGGAGCAGTACTTC.

This rearrangement joins TRBV7-2 to TRBJ1-5; D remains unclear. Trimming cost V 3 bases and J 1 base, with 10 bases left between them. The CDR3 has 15 residues. Germline CDR1 and CDR2: SGHTA and FQGNSA. The CDR3 here is CASSFFIDSNQPQHF. The CDR3 DNA is TGTGCCAGCAGCTTTTTTATCGACAGCAATCAGCCCCAGCATTTT.

The chain employs TRBV5-1 and TRBJ1-4; D perhaps matches TRBD1 (5 bases). The germline V and J ends were trimmed by 4 bases and 7 bases, with 17 bases remaining between them. The CDR3 extends over 15 amino acids. CDR1 SGHRS and CDR2 YFSETQ come from the germline V gene. The CDR3 DNA follows: TGCGCCAGCAGCCCCGGTAGGGGTGAAACTGAAAAACTGTTTTTT. This gives the protein CASSPGRGETEKLFF.

V gene TRBV9 combines with J gene TRBJ2-7; possibly TRBD2 for D (5 bases). The CDR3 is 11 amino acids. In germline, CDR1 is SGDLS, CDR2 YYNGEE. V gave up 1 base and J gave up 7 bases, with 6 bases separating them. In DNA, the CDR3 is TGTGCCAGCAGCGTATGGGAGGAGCAGTACTTC. Protein product: CASSVWEEQYF.

This clone occurred once. The chain is built from TRBV5-1 and TRBJ2-5, with D possibly matching TRBD1 (5 bases). With 0 bases removed from V and 2 bases from J, the gap between germline ends came to 11 bases. This CDR3 contains 15 residues. The germline gives CDR1 SGHRS, CDR2 YFSETQ. As DNA, the CDR3 is TGCGCCAGCAGCTTGGGCACAGGAATACAAGAGACCCAGTACTTC. Its translation: CASSLGTGIQETQYF. Variable domain in full (rest from reference TRBV5-1 and TRBJ2-5): KAGVTQTPRYLIKTRGQQVTLSCSPISGHRSVSWYQQTPGQGLQFLFEYFSETQRNKGNFPGRFSGRQFSNSRSEMNVSTLELGDSALYLCASSLGTGIQETQYFGPGTRLLVL.

CDR3 DNA: TGTGCCACCAGCAGAGAGACAGGAGCCTATCAGCCCCAGCATTTT. It translates to CATSRETGAYQPQHF. The chain carries TRBV15 and TRBJ1-5, with D possibly matching TRBD1 (6 bases). Trimming took off 0 bases at V and 5 bases at J, with 11 bases between the two ends. CDR1 and CDR2 (germline): LNHNV, YYDKDF (reference sequence). The CDR3 is 15 amino acids.

This chain links TRBV15 with TRBJ2-5; D unresolved. The CDR3 is made up of 15 amino acids. CDR1 and CDR2 from the germline V gene are LNHNV and YYDKDF (reference sequence). The germline V and J ends were trimmed by 0 bases and 4 bases, with 12 bases remaining between them. CDR3 sequence reads: CATSRESAPGETQYF. CDR3 bases: TGTGCCACCAGCAGAGAGTCCGCTCCAGGAGAGACCCAGTACTTC.